A single sample is the source of the 8 T cell receptor beta chains below, sequenced in a study of T cell repertoires in cytomegalovirus infection. What these receptors recognize is not known. TCRdb fed the reads into MiXCR, producing one record per CDR3 protein. The table lists some 590,000 distinct CDR3 sequences, 40% of them singletons. The starting material was cultured PBMCs, obtained from culture after CMV antigen stimulation. Receptors originate from a human donor in good health (CMV status not recorded). Some clones in this sample may be carry-over from other donors' samples.

The chain has TRBV4-3 and TRBJ2-7, with D tentatively TRBD2 (6 bases). The V gene lost 1 base and the J gene lost 1 base, with 8 bases spanning the gap. The germline V gene encodes CDR1 LGHNA and CDR2 YSLEER. There are 14 residues in the CDR3. The CDR3 protein is CASSQGRASYEQYF. For the CDR3, the DNA is TGCGCCAGCAGCCAAGGGAGGGCGTCCTACGAGCAGTACTTC.

This clonotype was counted only a few times. The J gene is TRBJ2-1, the V gene TRBV11-2, with D tentatively TRBD2 (6 bases). The CDR3 is made up of 13 amino acids. Germline CDR1 reads SGHAT; CDR2 reads FQNNGV. Trimming removed 4 bases from V and 7 bases from J, with 11 bases in between. CDR3 sequence reads: CASSWTIRNEQFF. For the CDR3, the DNA is TGTGCCAGCAGCTGGACTATCCGAAATGAGCAGTTCTTC.

The chain is built from TRBV7-2 and TRBJ2-5; D is unclear. Germline assignment: CDR1 SGHTA and CDR2 FQGNSA. CDR3 length: 15 amino acids. Deletions cut 3 bases from V and 5 bases from J, with 16 bases between. CDR3 in DNA: TGTGCCAGCAGCTTTGGTGACCCCCGGTTGGAGACCCAGTACTTC. Translating it yields CASSFGDPRLETQYF.

This clonotype was seen only a few times. The V gene is TRBV18, the J gene TRBJ1-4, with D unresolved. From germline, CDR1 is KGHSH and CDR2 LQKENI. There are 13 residues in the CDR3. With 6 bases removed from V and 6 bases from J, the gap between germline ends came to 11 bases. In nucleotides, the CDR3 is TGTGCCAGCTCGACGTCCGAGGATGAAAAACTGTTTTTT. This translates into CASSTSEDEKLFF.

The chain combines TRBV27 with TRBJ2-4; D not certain. Looked up from germline, CDR1 is MNHEY and CDR2 is SMNVEV (reference sequence). This CDR3 has 14 amino acids. The V end was cut by 10 bases, the J end by 1 base, with 14 bases between. The CDR3 DNA sequence: TGTGCCACCCGGACCGCCCGGGCCAAAAACATTCAGTACTTC. It translates to CATRTARAKNIQYF.

CDR3 in DNA: TGTGCCAGCAGCCAGCGGACAGGTAGCTATTCCTCTGGGGCCAACGTCCTGACTTTC. Translated: CASSQRTGSYSSGANVLTF. This chain connects TRBV11-2 to TRBJ2-6, with 7 bases aligning to TRBD1. CDR1 SGHAT and CDR2 FQNNGV come from the germline V gene. V shed 5 bases and J 0 bases; nucleotides not matched to a gene: 13. CDR3 length: 19 residues.

This chain links TRBV12-3 or TRBV12-4 with TRBJ2-3; either TRBD1 or TRBD2 may supply D (5 bases each). Trimming pared 7 bases from V and 5 bases from J, leaving 19 bases between. The CDR3 sequence is 15 residues long. CDR3 nucleotides: TGTGCCAGCACCAAACTACTAGGGGATTTAGATACGCAGTATTTT. It yields the protein CASTKLLGDLDTQYF.

This clonotype turned up a few times. This sequence joins TRBV4-3 and TRBJ2-7; 9 positions match TRBD2. The CDR3 runs to 16 residues. In germline, CDR1 is LGHNA, CDR2 YSLEER. With V trimmed by 3 bases and J by 6 bases, 12 bases remained unmatched. This CDR3 reads CASSHALAGASSEQYF. CDR3 coding DNA: TGCGCCAGCAGCCACGCATTAGCGGGAGCTTCGTCCGAGCAGTACTTC.